This entry lists 9 T cell receptor beta chains sequenced from one sample in a study of blood T cell repertoires in COVID-19. Sequenced by immunoSEQ multiplex PCR; TCRdb stores in-frame clones only, minus some. The repertoire consists of about 260,000 clones, with around 84% occurring once and the leading ten covering 4% to 5%. The sample comprised peripheral blood. The receptor set was obtained from a man between 60 and 70 years old with acute or convalescent COVID-19.

This clone was seen only once. The chain couples TRBV5-1 to TRBJ1-2, with TRBD1 matching over 9 bases. The CDR3 has 15 amino acids. The J segment lost 4 bases and the V segment lost 5 bases, leaving 9 bases of the junction unmatched. Germline CDR1 reads SGHRS; CDR2 reads YFSETQ. The CDR3 coding sequence is TGCGCCAGCAGTTCCGGGACAGGGCTACCCTATGGCTACACCTTC. Translation: CASSSGTGLPYGYTF. The complete variable domain, with remaining parts taken from reference TRBV5-1 and TRBJ1-2, reads KAGVTQTPRYLIKTRGQQVTLSCSPISGHRSVSWYQQTPGQGLQFLFEYFSETQRNKGNFPGRFSGRQFSNSRSEMNVSTLELGDSALYLCASSSGTGLPYGYTFGSGTRLTVV.

The V call is TRBV3-1 (or the pseudogene TRBV3-2), the J call TRBJ2-2; D might be TRBD2 (6 bases). CDR3 length: 15 amino acids. CDR1 and CDR2 (germline): LGHDT, YNNKEL (reference sequence). V lost 2 bases to trimming and J lost 2 bases, with 9 bases between them. This chain's CDR3 is CASSQRGVNTGELFF. The CDR3 region has the DNA TGTGCCAGCAGCCAACGCGGGGTCAACACCGGGGAGCTGTTTTTT.

This clone occurred a few times. The chain recombines TRBV5-5 with TRBJ1-3, with TRBD1 identical over 7 bases. V was pared by 0 bases and J by 4 bases, with 1 base of the junction left unmatched. Germline V gene sequence: CDR1 SGHKS, CDR2 YYEKEE (reference sequence). This CDR3 is 14 amino acids long. The DNA for the CDR3 is TGTGCCAGCAGCTTGGAGACAGGGGGAAACACCATATATTTT. Translated: CASSLETGGNTIYF. Looking up the rest from reference TRBV5-5 and TRBJ1-3 gives the full variable domain: DAGVTQSPTHLIKTRGQQVTLRCSPISGHKSVSWYQQVLGQGPQFIFQYYEKEERGRGNFPDRFSARQFPNYSSELNVNALLLGDSALYLCASSLETGGNTIYFGEGSWLTVV.

This clone was seen only once. The gene calls are TRBV19 and TRBJ2-3, with 7 bases aligning to TRBD1. Trimming took 5 bases from V and 3 from J; bases not matched to a gene: 8. Germline CDR1 LNHDA, CDR2 SQIVND (reference sequence). CDR3 length: 15 amino acids. Here the CDR3 DNA reads TGTGCCAGTAGTCCTCGACAGGGTGGGACAGATACGCAGTATTTT. Protein product: CASSPRQGGTDTQYF. The full variable domain, completed using reference TRBV19 and TRBJ2-3, is DGGITQSPKYLFRKEGQNVTLSCEQNLNHDAMYWYRQDPGQGLRLIYYSQIVNDFQKGDIAEGYSVSREKKESFPLTVTSAQKNPTAFYLCASSPRQGGTDTQYFGPGTRLTVL.

The V and J genes are TRBV4-1 and TRBJ2-3; the D is unclear. Germline V gene lookup returns CDR1 MGHRA and CDR2 YSYEKL. V lost 2 bases, J lost 4 bases, and 7 bases lay in between. The CDR3 consists of 13 residues. The CDR3 DNA reads TGCGCCAGCAGCCAATTGGCGGCAGATACGCAGTATTTT. Its translation is CASSQLAADTQYF.

This clone was picked up one time. This rearrangement joins TRBV27 to TRBJ2-3, with D hard to call. V was pared by 3 bases and J by 2 bases, with 9 bases between. The V gene's germline CDR1 is MNHEY and CDR2 SMNVEV (reference sequence). The CDR3 extends over 14 amino acids. CDR3 nucleotide sequence: TGTGCCAGCAGTTTGGGCTTGGCCACAGATACGCAGTATTTT. Amino acids: CASSLGLATDTQYF.

This clone was seen just once. The J gene is TRBJ2-7, the V gene TRBV7-3; 7 positions match TRBD2. Germline V CDR1 and CDR2: SGHTA, FQGTGA. This CDR3 contains 15 residues. J was trimmed by 3 bases and V by 5 bases; bases with no gene match: 10. This CDR3 reads CASSPGQGGSYEQYF. The CDR3 DNA sequence: TGTGCCAGCAGCCCGGGCCAGGGCGGGAGCTACGAGCAGTACTTC.

The CDR3 nucleotides are TGTGCCAGCAGCTCGCGCGCGGGCGGGGCGGATGAGCAGTTCTTC. This codes for CASSSRAGGADEQFF. The rearrangement uses TRBV7-2 and TRBJ2-1, with D tentatively TRBD2 (6 bases). V lost 4 bases to trimming and J lost 8 bases, with 18 bases between them. The germline V gene has CDR1 SGHTA and CDR2 FQGNSA. CDR3 length equals 15 residues.

The chain has TRBV4-1 and TRBJ1-3; TRBD1 is a possible D gene (6 bases). The V end lost 2 bases, the J end lost 3 bases, and 11 bases lay between the germline ends. Germline V CDR1 and CDR2: MGHRA, YSYEKL. This CDR3 has 15 residues. The CDR3 bases are TGCGCCAGCAGCCAATTGGTCAGGGGTGGAAACACCATATATTTT. Translation gives CASSQLVRGGNTIYF.